The T cell receptor (beta chain) under discussion was sequenced for a study of blood T cells in healthy people across ages. Overall study context: About one barcoded beta molecule was captured per two T cells (by template switching). Broader study findings: Estimates based on one million T cells were treated as lower bounds. In older individuals, TCR beta diversity per million T cells was lower, falling roughly linearly with age.

Notes on this clonotype: Its matching antigen is unknown.

Germline-derived CDR1 and CDR2 are LGHNA and YNFKEQ. The CDR3 loop spans 16 amino acids. The V gene lost 0 bases and the J gene lost 3 bases, with 15 bases spanning the gap. A J-beta primer mix and a sample-barcoded 5' primer were used in a second PCR of about 6 to 12 cycles. Using its own MiXCR run on the 5' RACE reads, TCRdb lists one record per CDR3 protein. Among hundreds of thousands of distinct CDR3 sequences listed, approximately 52% were seen once. This chain uses TRBV4-2 with TRBJ2-7; D is unresolved. This clonotype originated in a woman aged 80 or older in good health. Sequenced material: blood. The CDR3, as DNA: TGTGCCAGCAGCCAAGATCCCCTAGAACAGTTCTACGAGCAGTACTTC. Translating gives CASSQDPLEQFYEQYF.